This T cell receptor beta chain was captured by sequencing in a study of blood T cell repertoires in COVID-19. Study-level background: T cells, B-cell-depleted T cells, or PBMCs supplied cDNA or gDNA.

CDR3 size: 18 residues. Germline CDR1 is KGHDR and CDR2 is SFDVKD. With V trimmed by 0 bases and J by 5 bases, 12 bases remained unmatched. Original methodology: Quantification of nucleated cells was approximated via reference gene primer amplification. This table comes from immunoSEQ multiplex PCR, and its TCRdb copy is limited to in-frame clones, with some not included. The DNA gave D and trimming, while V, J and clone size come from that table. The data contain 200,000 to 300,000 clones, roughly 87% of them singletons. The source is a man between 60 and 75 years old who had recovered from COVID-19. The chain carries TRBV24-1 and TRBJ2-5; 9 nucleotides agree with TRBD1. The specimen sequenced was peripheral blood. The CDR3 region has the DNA TGTGCCACCAGTGATTTGGGGGGAACAGGGGGCGTAGGGGAGACCCAGTACTTC. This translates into CATSDLGGTGGVGETQYF.